This T cell receptor beta chain was obtained from a study of cytotoxic CD8 clonotypes in ibrutinib-treated CLL. This CDR3 is built from 12 residues. The ends lost 7 bases at V and 8 bases at J; junction bases unmatched: 5. CDR1 and CDR2 (germline): SQVTM, ANQGSEA. TCRdb's table, derived via immunoSEQ multiplex PCR, lists solely in-frame clones and lacks some. The sample has almost 250,000 clones, around three quarters seen once. This TCR came from a human donor with chronic lymphocytic leukemia. The chain links TRBV29-1 to TRBJ1-1; TRBD1 agrees at 12 bases. Sequencing used PBMCs, obtained after 24 months of ibrutinib treatment. As DNA, the CDR3 is TGCAGCGCAAGGGACAGGGGGCGAGAAGCTTTCTTT. Translated, it gives CSARDRGREAFF.